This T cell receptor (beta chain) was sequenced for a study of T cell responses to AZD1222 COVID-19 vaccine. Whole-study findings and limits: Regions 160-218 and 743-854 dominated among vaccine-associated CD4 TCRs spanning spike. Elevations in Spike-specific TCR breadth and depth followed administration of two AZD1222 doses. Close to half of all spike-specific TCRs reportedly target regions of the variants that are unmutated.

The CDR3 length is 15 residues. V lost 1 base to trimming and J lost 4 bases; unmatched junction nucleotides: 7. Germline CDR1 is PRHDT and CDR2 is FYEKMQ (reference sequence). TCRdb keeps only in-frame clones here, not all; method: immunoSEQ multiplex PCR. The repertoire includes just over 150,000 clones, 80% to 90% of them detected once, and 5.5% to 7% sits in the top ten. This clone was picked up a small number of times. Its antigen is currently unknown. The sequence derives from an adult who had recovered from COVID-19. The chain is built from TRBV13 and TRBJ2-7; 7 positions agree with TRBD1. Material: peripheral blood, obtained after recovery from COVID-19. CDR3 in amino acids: CASSLVNRGRYEQYF. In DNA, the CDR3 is TGTGCCAGCAGCTTAGTGAACAGGGGTAGGTACGAGCAGTACTTC.